This T cell receptor (beta chain) was observed in a study of blood T cells in healthy people across ages. Then a second PCR, running roughly 7 to 11 cycles, was carried out with a sample-barcoded 5' primer and a J-beta primer mix. TCRdb re-called the 5' RACE reads through MiXCR, storing one row per CDR3 protein. Of about 760,000 distinct CDR3 sequences listed, just under 25% are singletons. V shed 6 bases and J shed 6 bases, with 15 bases lying between them. The CDR3 length is 13 residues. Germline V gene lookup returns CDR1 MNHEY and CDR2 SVGEGT. This same sample was also taken into another study, of T cells of mothers and their children.

The source is a boy younger than 18 in good health. The specimen sequenced was blood. The rearrangement uses TRBV6-2 or TRBV6-3 and TRBJ2-7, with D possibly matching TRBD1 (6 bases). CDR3 residues: CASRSTGYSEQYF. The CDR3 DNA reads as TGTGCCAGCAGATCAACAGGGTACAGCGAGCAGTACTTC.